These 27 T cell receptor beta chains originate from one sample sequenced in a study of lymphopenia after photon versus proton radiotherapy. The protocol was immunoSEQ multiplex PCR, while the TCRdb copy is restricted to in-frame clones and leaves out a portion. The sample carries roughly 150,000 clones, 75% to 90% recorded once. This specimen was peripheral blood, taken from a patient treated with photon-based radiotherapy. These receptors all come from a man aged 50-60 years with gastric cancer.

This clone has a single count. The CDR3 region is CASTLKWDTPQSDTQYF. CDR3 sequence (DNA): TGTGCCAGCACCCTCAAGTGGGACACTCCACAGTCTGATACGCAGTATTTT. J is TRBJ2-3 and V is TRBV27, with D possibly TRBD1 on 6 matching bases. In germline, CDR1 is MNHEY, CDR2 SMNVEV (reference sequence). Trimming removed 7 bases from V and 6 bases from J, with 26 bases in between. The CDR3 is made up of 17 amino acids.

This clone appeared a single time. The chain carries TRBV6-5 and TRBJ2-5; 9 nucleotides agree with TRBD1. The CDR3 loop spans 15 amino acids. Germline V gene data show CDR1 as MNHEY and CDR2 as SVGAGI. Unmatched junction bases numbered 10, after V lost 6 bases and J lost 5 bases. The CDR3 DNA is TGTGCCAGCAGCCGAAAGACAGGGGGAATGGAGACCCAGTACTTC. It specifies CASSRKTGGMETQYF.

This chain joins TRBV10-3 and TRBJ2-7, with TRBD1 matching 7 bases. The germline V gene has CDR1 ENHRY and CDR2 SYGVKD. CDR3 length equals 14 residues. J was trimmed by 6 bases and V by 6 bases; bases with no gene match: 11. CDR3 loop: CAIRETQRGREQYF. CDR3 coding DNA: TGTGCCATCAGAGAAACTCAGAGGGGGCGCGAGCAGTACTTC.

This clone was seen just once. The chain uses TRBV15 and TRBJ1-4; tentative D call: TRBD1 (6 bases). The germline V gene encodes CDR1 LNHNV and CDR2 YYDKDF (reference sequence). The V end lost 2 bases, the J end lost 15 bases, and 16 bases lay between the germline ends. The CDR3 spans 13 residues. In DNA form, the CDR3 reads TGTGCCACCAGCAGACTCCCCGGGGAGGGGGTGTTTTTT. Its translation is CATSRLPGEGVFF. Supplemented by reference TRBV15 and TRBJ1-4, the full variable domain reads DAMVIQNPRYQVTQFGKPVTLSCSQTLNHNVMYWYQQKSSQAPKLLFHYYDKDFNNEADTPDNFQSRRPNTSFCFLDIRSPGLGDTAMYLCATSRLPGEGVFFGSGTQLSVL.

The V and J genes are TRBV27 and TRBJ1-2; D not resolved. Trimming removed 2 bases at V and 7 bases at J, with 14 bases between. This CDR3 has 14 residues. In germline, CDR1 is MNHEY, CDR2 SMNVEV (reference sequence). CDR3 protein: CASSLNGKGLGYTF. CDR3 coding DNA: TGTGCCAGCAGTTTAAATGGGAAAGGGCTTGGCTACACCTTC.

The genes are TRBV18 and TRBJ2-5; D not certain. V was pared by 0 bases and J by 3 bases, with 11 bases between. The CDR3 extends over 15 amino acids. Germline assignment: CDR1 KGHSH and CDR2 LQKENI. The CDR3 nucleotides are TGTGCCAGCTCACCACCTTCGCAGGTTGAAGAGACCCAGTACTTC. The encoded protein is CASSPPSQVEETQYF.

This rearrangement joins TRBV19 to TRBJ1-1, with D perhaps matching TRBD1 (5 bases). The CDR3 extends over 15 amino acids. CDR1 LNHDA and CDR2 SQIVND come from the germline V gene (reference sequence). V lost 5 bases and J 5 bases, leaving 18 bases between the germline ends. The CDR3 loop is CASSPGGERGTEAFF. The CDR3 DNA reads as TGTGCCAGTAGTCCGGGGGGAGAAAGAGGGACTGAAGCTTTCTTT.

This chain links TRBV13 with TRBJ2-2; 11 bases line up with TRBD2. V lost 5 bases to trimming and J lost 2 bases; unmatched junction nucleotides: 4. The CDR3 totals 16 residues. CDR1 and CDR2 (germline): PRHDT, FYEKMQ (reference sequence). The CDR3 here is CASSPGLAVNTGELFF. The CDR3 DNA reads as TGTGCCAGCAGCCCGGGACTAGCGGTCAACACCGGGGAGCTGTTTTTT.

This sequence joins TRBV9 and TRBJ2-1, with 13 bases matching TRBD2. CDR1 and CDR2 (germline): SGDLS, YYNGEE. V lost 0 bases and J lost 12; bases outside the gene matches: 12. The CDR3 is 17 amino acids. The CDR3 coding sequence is TGTGCCAGCAGCGTAGCTACCCCTTCTCGACTAGCGGGAGGGCAGTTCTTC. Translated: CASSVATPSRLAGGQFF.

The CDR3 DNA follows: TGTGCCAGCAGCTTGGACAGGGGGCGATCCTACGAGCAGTACTTC. Its translation is CASSLDRGRSYEQYF. V usage is TRBV5-4 and J usage is TRBJ2-7, with 9 positions matching TRBD1. Germline V gene lookup returns CDR1 SGHNT and CDR2 YYREEE (reference sequence). This CDR3 is 15 amino acids long. J was trimmed by 1 base and V by 0 bases; bases with no gene match: 2.

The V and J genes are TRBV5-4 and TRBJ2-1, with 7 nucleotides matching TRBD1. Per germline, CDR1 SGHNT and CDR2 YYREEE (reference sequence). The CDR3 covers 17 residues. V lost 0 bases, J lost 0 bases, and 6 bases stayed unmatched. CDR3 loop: CASSLGGGGSSYNEQFF. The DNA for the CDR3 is TGTGCCAGCAGCTTGGGAGGGGGCGGAAGCTCCTACAATGAGCAGTTCTTC.

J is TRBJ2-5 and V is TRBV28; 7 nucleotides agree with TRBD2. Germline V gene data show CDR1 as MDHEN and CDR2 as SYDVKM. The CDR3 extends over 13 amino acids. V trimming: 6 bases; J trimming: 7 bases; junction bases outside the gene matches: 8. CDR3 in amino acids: CASSPSGKGTQYF. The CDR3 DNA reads TGTGCCAGCAGCCCCAGCGGGAAAGGGACCCAGTACTTC.

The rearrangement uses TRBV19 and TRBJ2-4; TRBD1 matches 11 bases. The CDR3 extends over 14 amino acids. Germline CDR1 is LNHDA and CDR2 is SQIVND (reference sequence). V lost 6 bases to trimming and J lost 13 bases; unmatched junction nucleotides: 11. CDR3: CASRLGTGGSVQYF. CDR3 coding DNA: TGTGCCAGTAGACTCGGGACAGGGGGTTCTGTACAGTACTTC.

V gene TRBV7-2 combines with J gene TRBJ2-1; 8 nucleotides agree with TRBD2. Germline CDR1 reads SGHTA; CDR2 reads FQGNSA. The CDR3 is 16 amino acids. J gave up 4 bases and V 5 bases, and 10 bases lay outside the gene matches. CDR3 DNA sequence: TGTGCCAGCAGCCCGAGGACTAGCCTGCTATACAATGAGCAGTTCTTC. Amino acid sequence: CASSPRTSLLYNEQFF.

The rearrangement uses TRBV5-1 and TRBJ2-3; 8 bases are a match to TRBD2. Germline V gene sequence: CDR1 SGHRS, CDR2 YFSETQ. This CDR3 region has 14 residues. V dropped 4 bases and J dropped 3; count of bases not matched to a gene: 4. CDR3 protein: CASSVAGKTDTQYF. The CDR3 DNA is TGCGCCAGCAGCGTAGCGGGAAAGACAGATACGCAGTATTTT.

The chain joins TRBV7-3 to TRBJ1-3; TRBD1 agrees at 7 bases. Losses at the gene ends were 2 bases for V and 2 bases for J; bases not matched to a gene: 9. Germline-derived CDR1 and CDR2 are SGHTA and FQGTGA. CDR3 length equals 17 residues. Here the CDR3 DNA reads TGTGCCAGCAGCTTATGGGAGGCGGGGACAGCTGGAAACACCATATATTTT. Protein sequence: CASSLWEAGTAGNTIYF.

CDR3 nucleotide sequence: TGTGCCAGCAACCGACCGGGGACGCCGAACACTGAAGCTTTCTTT. This codes for CASNRPGTPNTEAFF. The V call is TRBV25-1, the J call TRBJ1-1; possible D gene TRBD1, 5 bases. V was cut by 7 bases and J by 1 base, with 16 bases left in between. The CDR3 has 15 residues. Germline V gene lookup returns CDR1 MGHDK and CDR2 SYGVNS.

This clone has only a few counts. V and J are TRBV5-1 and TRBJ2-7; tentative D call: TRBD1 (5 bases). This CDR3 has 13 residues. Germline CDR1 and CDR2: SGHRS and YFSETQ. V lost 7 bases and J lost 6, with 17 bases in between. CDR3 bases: TGCGCCAGCGAAGGGGAATCCACGGGCGAGCAGTACTTC. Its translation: CASEGESTGEQYF.

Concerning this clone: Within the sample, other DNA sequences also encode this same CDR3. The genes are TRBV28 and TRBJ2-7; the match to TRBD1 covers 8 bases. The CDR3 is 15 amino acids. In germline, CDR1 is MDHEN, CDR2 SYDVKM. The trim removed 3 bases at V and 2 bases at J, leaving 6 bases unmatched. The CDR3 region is CASSFDRGRAYEQYF. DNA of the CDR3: TGTGCCAGCAGTTTTGACAGGGGAAGGGCCTACGAGCAGTACTTC.

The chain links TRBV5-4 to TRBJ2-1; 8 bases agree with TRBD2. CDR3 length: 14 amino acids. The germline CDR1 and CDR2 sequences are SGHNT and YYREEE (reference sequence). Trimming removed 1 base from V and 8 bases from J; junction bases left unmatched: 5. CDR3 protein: CASSLRREGDEQFF. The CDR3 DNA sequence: TGTGCCAGCAGCTTGCGTCGGGAGGGAGATGAGCAGTTCTTC.

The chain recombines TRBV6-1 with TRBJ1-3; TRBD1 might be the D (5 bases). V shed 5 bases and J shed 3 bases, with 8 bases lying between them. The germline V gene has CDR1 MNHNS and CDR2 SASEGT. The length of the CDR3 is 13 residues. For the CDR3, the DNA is TGTGCCAGCAGTCCCCAGGGTGGAAACACCATATATTTT. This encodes CASSPQGGNTIYF.

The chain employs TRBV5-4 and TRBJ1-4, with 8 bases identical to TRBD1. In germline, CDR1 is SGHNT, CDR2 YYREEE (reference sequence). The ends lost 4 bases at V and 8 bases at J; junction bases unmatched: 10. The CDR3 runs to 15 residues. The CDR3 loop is CASSGSGQGKEKLFF. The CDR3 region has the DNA TGTGCCAGCAGCGGCAGCGGACAGGGCAAAGAAAAACTGTTTTTT.

The CDR3 bases are TGTGCCACCCTAAGGGAGAGCGGGAGAGGTGAGCAGTTCTTC. This sequence encodes CATLRESGRGEQFF. J is TRBJ2-1 and V is TRBV6-1; the match to TRBD2 covers 8 bases. Trimming cost V 10 bases and J 9 bases; bases outside gene matches: 14. The CDR3 covers 14 residues. Germline loops: CDR1 MNHNS, CDR2 SASEGT.

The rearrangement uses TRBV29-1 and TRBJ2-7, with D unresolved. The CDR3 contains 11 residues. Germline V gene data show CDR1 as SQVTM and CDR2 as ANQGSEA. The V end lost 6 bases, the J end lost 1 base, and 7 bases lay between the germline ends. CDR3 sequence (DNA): TGCAGCGTCAGCAAGTCCTACGAGCAGTACTTC. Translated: CSVSKSYEQYF.

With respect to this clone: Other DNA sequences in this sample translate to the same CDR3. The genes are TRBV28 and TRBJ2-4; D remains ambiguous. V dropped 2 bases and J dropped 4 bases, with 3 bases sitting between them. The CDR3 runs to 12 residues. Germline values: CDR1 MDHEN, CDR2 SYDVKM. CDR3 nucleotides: TGTGCCAGCAGTTTACCGAAAAACATTCAGTACTTC. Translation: CASSLPKNIQYF.

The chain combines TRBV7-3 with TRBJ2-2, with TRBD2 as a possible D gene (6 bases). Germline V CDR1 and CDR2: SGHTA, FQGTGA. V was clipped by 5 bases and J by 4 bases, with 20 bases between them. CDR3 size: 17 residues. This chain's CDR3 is CASSPTSGGTRTGELFF. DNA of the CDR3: TGTGCCAGCAGCCCCACATCTGGAGGGACCCGCACCGGGGAGCTGTTTTTT.

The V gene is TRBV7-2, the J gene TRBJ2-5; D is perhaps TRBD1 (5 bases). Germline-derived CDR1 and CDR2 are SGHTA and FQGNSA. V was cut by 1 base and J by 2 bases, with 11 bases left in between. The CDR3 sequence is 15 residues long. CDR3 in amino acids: CASSLGQGNQETQYF. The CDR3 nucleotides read TGTGCCAGCAGCTTAGGCCAGGGCAATCAAGAGACCCAGTACTTC.